Given below is one T cell receptor beta chain in context. This specimen belongs to a study of neoadjuvant anti-PD-1 for oral cavity cancer. Clones were sequenced by immunoSEQ multiplex PCR, and TCRdb holds only the in-frame ones, with some missing. The sample carries roughly 13,000 clones, roughly 74% recorded once. This receptor was taken from a person aged 40 to 85 with oral cavity squamous cell carcinoma. The material was PBMCs, obtained before nivolumab (anti-PD-1) treatment.

Here the CDR3 DNA reads TGCGCCAGCAGCTTGCGGGCAGGGGAATGGAAGACTGAAGCTTTCTTT. This translates into CASSLRAGEWKTEAFF. V and J are TRBV5-1 and TRBJ1-1; D possibly corresponds to TRBD1 (6 bases). In germline, CDR1 is SGHRS, CDR2 YFSETQ. V was trimmed by 1 base and J by 5 bases, leaving 18 bases between them. CDR3 length: 16 amino acids.